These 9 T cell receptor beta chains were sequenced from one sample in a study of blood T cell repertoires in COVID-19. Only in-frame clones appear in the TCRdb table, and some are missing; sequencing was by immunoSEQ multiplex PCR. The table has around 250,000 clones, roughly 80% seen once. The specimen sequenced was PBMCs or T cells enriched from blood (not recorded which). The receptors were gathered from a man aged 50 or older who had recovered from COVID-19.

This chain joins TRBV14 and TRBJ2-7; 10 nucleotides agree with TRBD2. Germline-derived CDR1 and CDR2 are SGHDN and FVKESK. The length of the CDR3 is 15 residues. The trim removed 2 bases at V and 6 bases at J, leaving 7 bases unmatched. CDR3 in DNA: TGTGCCAGCAGCCAACGAGCGGGAGGGGTAGGCGAGCAGTACTTC. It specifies CASSQRAGGVGEQYF.

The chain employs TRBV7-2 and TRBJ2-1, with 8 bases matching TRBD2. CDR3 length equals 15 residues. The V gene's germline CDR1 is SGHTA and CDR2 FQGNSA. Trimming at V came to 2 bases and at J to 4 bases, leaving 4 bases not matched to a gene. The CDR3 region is CASSLRSGSYNEQFF. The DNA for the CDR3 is TGTGCCAGCAGCTTAAGGAGCGGGAGTTACAATGAGCAGTTCTTC.

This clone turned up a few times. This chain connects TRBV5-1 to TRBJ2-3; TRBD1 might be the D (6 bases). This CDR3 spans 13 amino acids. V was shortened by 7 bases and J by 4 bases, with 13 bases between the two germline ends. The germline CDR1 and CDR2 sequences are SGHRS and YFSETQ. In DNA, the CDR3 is TGCGCCAGCCGCCTGGACAGTTCAGATACGCAGTATTTT. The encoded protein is CASRLDSSDTQYF. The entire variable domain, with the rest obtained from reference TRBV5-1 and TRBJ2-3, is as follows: KAGVTQTPRYLIKTRGQQVTLSCSPISGHRSVSWYQQTPGQGLQFLFEYFSETQRNKGNFPGRFSGRQFSNSRSEMNVSTLELGDSALYLCASRLDSSDTQYFGPGTRLTVL.

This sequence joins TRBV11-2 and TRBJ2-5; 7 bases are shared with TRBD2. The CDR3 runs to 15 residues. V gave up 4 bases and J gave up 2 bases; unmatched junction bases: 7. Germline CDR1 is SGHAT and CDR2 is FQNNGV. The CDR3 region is CASSYGTIIQETQYF. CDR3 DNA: TGTGCCAGCAGCTACGGGACTATAATACAAGAGACCCAGTACTTC. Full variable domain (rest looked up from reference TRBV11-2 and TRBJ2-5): EAGVAQSPRYKIIEKRQSVAFWCNPISGHATLYWYQQILGQGPKLLIQFQNNGVVDDSQLPKDRFSAERLKGVDSTLKIQPAKLEDSAVYLCASSYGTIIQETQYFGPGTRLLVL.

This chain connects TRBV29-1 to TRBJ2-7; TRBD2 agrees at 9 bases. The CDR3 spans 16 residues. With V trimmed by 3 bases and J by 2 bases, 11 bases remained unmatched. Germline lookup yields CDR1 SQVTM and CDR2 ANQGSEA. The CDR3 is CSVDTQTSGSPYEQYF. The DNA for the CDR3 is TGCAGCGTTGACACCCAGACTAGCGGATCCCCCTACGAGCAGTACTTC.

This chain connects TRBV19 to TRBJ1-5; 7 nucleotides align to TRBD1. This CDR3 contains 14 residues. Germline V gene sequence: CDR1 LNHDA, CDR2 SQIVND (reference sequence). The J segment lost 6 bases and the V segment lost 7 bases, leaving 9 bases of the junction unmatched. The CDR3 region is CASIATGVPQPQHF. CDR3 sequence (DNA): TGTGCCAGTATCGCCACAGGGGTCCCTCAGCCCCAGCATTTT.

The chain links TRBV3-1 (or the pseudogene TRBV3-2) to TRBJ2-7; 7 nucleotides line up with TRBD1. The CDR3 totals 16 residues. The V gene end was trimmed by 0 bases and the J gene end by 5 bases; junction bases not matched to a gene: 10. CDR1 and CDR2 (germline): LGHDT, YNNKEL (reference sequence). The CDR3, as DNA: TGTGCCAGCAGCCAAGAGGGACAGCCCGTTCGGAACGAGCAGTACTTC. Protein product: CASSQEGQPVRNEQYF.

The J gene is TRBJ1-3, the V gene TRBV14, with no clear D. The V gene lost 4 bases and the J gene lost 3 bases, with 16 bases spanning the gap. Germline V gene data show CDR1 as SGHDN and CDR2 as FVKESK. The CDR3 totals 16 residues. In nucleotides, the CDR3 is TGTGCCAGCAGCCCTTTACCAGCCACTAGTGGAAACACCATATATTTT. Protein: CASSPLPATSGNTIYF.

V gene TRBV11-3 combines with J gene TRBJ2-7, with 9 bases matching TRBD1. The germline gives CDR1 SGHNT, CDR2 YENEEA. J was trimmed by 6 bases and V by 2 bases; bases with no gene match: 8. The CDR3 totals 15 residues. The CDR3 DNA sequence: TGTGCCAGCAGCTTAAGTAGGGGACAGGGAGGCGAGCAGTACTTC. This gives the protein CASSLSRGQGGEQYF.